This T cell receptor (beta chain) was captured in a study of beta chain features in type 1 diabetes. Study overall: Analysis included 100 million to 140 million sorted cells drawn from all samples.

The sequenced template was cDNA made from the entire isolated RNA. The protocol was immunoSEQ multiplex PCR, while the TCRdb copy is restricted to in-frame clones and leaves out a portion. The sample holds 38,000 or so clones, about 64% seen once. CDR3 length equals 16 residues. Losses at the gene ends were 2 bases for V and 7 bases for J; bases not matched to a gene: 7. Germline V gene sequence: CDR1 LNHNV, CDR2 YYDKDF (reference sequence). Staining for CD45RO/CCR7/CD25/CD127/CD95/CD27 allowed sorting of CD4+ naive, central memory, regulatory and stem cell-like memory cells. The sequence derives from a woman aged 25 to 39 in good health. Sequenced: Tregs from blood. This sequence joins TRBV15 and TRBJ2-1; TRBD1 agrees at 11 bases. CDR3 region: CATSRLGQGARNEQFF. The CDR3 bases are TGTGCCACCAGCAGACTCGGACAGGGGGCAAGGAATGAGCAGTTCTTC. Complete variable domain (other parts from reference TRBV15 and TRBJ2-1): DAMVIQNPRYQVTQFGKPVTLSCSQTLNHNVMYWYQQKSSQAPKLLFHYYDKDFNNEADTPDNFQSRRPNTSFCFLDIRSPGLGDTAMYLCATSRLGQGARNEQFFGPGTRLTVL.